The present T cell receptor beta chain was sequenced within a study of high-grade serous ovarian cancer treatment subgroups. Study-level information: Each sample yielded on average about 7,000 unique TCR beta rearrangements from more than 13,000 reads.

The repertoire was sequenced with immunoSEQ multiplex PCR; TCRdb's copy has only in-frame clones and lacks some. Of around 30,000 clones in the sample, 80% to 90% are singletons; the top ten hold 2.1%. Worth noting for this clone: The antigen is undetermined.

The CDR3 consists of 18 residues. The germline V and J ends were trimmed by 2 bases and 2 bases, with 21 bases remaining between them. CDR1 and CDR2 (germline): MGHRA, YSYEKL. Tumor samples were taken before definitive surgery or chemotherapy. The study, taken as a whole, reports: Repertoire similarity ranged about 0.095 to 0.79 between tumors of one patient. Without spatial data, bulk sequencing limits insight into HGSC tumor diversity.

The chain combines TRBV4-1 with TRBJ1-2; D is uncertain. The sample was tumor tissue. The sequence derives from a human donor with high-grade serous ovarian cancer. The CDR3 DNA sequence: TGCGCCAGCAGCCAAACCTTTTCTTCGGGAAGATTCAACTATGGCTACACCTTC. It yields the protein CASSQTFSSGRFNYGYTF.